This is a list of T cell receptor beta chains from one sample in a study of blood T cell repertoires in COVID-19. Sequenced by immunoSEQ multiplex PCR; TCRdb stores in-frame clones only, minus some. The profile shows some 120,000 clones, 70% to 85% of them singletons. Source material: peripheral blood. The receptors originated from a human donor with acute or convalescent COVID-19. The donor label of this sample is uncertain. Each CDR3 is given without its conserved first and last residue.

>13|TRBV11-2
ASSFQGGSYNEQF
>10|TRBV7-9
ASREAAETQY
>15|TRBV29-1
SVEGPLAGGRIGELF
>11|TRBV5-6
ASSRGGLTEAF
>12|TRBV19
ASSQDRGGSPLH
>11|TRBV5-6
ASSLLLGGEQY
>10|TRBV15
ATSRDQQPQH
>15|TRBV2
ASRGLAGGSNTGELF
>13|TRBV5-1
ASSSGLASSYEQY
>10|TRBV19
ASRQEPNIQY
>12|TRBV5-1
ASSSGQYNSPLH
>13|TRBV19
ASSIKGGGITEAF